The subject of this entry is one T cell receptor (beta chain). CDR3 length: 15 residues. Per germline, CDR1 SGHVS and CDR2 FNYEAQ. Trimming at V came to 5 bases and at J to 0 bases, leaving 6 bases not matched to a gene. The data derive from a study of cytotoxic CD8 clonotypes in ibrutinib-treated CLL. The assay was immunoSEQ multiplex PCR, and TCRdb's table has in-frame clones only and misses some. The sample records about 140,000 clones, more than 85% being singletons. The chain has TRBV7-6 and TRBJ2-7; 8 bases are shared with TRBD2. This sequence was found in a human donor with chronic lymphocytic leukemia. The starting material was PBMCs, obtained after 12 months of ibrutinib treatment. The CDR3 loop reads CASSRVSGASYEQYF. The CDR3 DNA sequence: TGTGCCAGCAGCCGAGTTAGCGGGGCCTCCTACGAGCAGTACTTC.